This T cell receptor beta chain was obtained from a study of cytomegalovirus exposure and HLA in healthy donors. To note about this clone: Antigen specificity is unknown.

The study ran its PCR with 60 Vbeta and 13 Jbeta primers. How the authors handled the data: A later analysis counted some 87 million unique TCR beta chains, some 10 million shared. Clones were read by immunoSEQ multiplex PCR, and TCRdb kept only the in-frame ones, dropping some. D and trimming come from the DNA, and the V and J calls and clone size come from that table. The data contain over 85,000 clones, approximately 71% of them singletons. The CDR3 covers 13 residues. The V end was cut by 4 bases, the J end by 9 bases, with 16 bases between. CDR1 SGHTA and CDR2 FQGNSA come from the germline V gene. Study results and limitations: It was taken for granted in presence/absence analyses that sequencing depth across donors was roughly uniform. A later analysis found most CMV-associated TCR beta chains apparently HLA-restricted. One variant, a missense change in DCLRE1C, was linked in a later analysis to TCR beta V- and J-gene trimming.

The sequence derives from a female donor in good health and CMV-seronegative. This chain links TRBV7-2 with TRBJ2-7, with D possibly TRBD2 on 6 matching bases. Source material: PBMCs. Here the CDR3 reads CASSSGRTAGQYF. CDR3 bases: TGTGCCAGCAGCTCAGGGAGGACCGCCGGGCAGTACTTC.